This TCR beta chain was profiled in a study of naive and memory T cell subsets. The study's findings and limits: The RNA method is potentially sensitive to activation and differentiation changes.

The library had UMIs added by 3' ligation of an oligonucleotide to TCR cDNA. Adult healthy volunteers gave 2.5 ml peripheral blood for whole-blood RNA. This clonotype was detected a few times. Its antigen is still unknown. Amplification of ligated cDNA took four PCR rounds with SP2 and nested alpha and beta constant primers. Reverse transcription of blood and skin TCR RNA was primed at alpha and beta constant regions. TCRdb called the 5' RACE reads again in MiXCR, with one record for every CDR3 protein. The top ten clones hold 2% to 3% of a sample with about 32,000 distinct CDR3 sequences, approximately 15% of them seen once. The CDR3 runs to 19 residues. Germline CDR1 and CDR2: KGHDR and SFDVKD. J was trimmed by 3 bases and V by 3 bases; bases with no gene match: 15.

The chain employs TRBV24-1 and TRBJ2-2, with 7 positions matching TRBD1. The origin of this receptor is a female donor in good health. The CDR3 DNA reads TGTGCCACCAGTGATCCAAGACAGGGCCCCTTATCGGACACCGGGGAGCTGTTTTTT. This codes for CATSDPRQGPLSDTGELFF.